The T cell receptor (beta chain) described here comes from a study of blood T cell repertoires in COVID-19. In the study overall: Sources were T cells, B-cell-depleted T cells, or PBMCs; the material itself was cDNA or gDNA.

V was clipped by 2 bases and J by 10 bases, with 14 bases between them. Germline CDR1 reads LNHDA; CDR2 reads SQIVND (reference sequence). This CDR3 comprises 14 residues. The table came from immunoSEQ multiplex PCR; TCRdb's copy has only in-frame clones and leaves some out. This table has roughly 240,000 clones, roughly 87% appearing once. The chain combines TRBV19 with TRBJ2-2; a weak D match, TRBD1 (5 bases). The origin of this receptor is a woman in her twenties or thirties with acute COVID-19. Sequencing used PBMCs or T cells enriched from blood (not recorded which). CDR3 residues: CASSINLGALELFF. CDR3 DNA sequence: TGTGCCAGTAGTATAAACCTAGGGGCTCTGGAGCTGTTTTTT.